These T cell receptor beta chains were read from a single sample in a study of CD8 T cells in ankylosing spondylitis. TCRdb redid the calling of the 5' RACE reads with MiXCR, one entry per CDR3 protein. This table has roughly 30,000 distinct CDR3 sequences, over 12% appearing once. The source material was blood. These receptors all stem from a male donor with ankylosing spondylitis or in good health (not recorded which). Each CDR3 is given with its conserved first and last residue. Fields, in order: CDR3 protein, CDR3 DNA, J gene, clone size, V gene, D gene. The D gene is left open where the match is weak. Size is omitted from some rows. Given values are once, few, many or a class for expanded clones.

CDR3: CSVKMGQGWETQYF
DNA: TGCAGCGTTAAAATGGGGCAGGGCTGGGAGACCCAGTACTTC
J: TRBJ2-5
size: .
V: TRBV29-1
D: .

CDR3: CASSLSGTRGAEQFF
DNA: TGTGCCAGCAGCTTAAGTGGGACTAGAGGGGCTGAGCAGTTCTTC
J: TRBJ2-1
size: few
V: TRBV11-2
D: TRBD2

CDR3: CSAPAGVGETQYF
DNA: TGCAGTGCCCCCGCGGGGGTCGGGGAGACCCAGTACTTC
J: TRBJ2-5
size: many
V: TRBV20-1
D: TRBD2

CDR3: CASRGTSGDNEQFF
DNA: TGTGCCAGCAGGGGGACTAGCGGGGACAATGAGCAGTTCTTC
J: TRBJ2-1
size: few
V: TRBV25-1
D: TRBD2

CDR3: CSVVTGASPWDEQFF
DNA: TGCAGCGTTGTTACCGGGGCCTCCCCGTGGGATGAGCAGTTCTTC
J: TRBJ2-1
size: few
V: TRBV29-1
D: .

CDR3: CASSRTSDTGELFF
DNA: TGTGCCAGCAGTAGGACTAGCGACACCGGGGAGCTGTTTTTT
J: TRBJ2-2
size: .
V: TRBV6-2/TRBV6-3
D: TRBD2

CDR3: CSVGADVRETQYF
DNA: TGCAGCGTTGGGGCGGACGTTCGAGAGACCCAGTACTTC
J: TRBJ2-5
size: medium-sized
V: TRBV29-1
D: .

CDR3: CSARGTGTGEGYTF
DNA: TGCAGTGCTAGAGGTACCGGGACTGGGGAAGGCTACACCTTC
J: TRBJ1-2
size: .
V: TRBV20-1
D: .

CDR3: CGGGRYTGELFF
DNA: TGCGGAGGTGGCAGATACACCGGGGAGCTGTTTTTT
J: TRBJ2-2
size: few
V: TRBV20-1
D: .

CDR3: CASSLALGVVYEQYF
DNA: TGCGCCAGCAGCTTGGCCCTAGGTGTGGTATACGAGCAGTACTTC
J: TRBJ2-7
size: .
V: TRBV5-1
D: .

CDR3: CASSLDRKTQYF
DNA: TGTGCCAGCAGCTTAGATCGGAAGACCCAGTACTTC
J: TRBJ2-5
size: .
V: TRBV7-6
D: .

CDR3: CASSPAATTRGELFF
DNA: TGCGCCAGCAGCCCGGCCGCGACAACCCGCGGGGAGCTGTTTTTT
J: TRBJ2-2
size: few
V: TRBV5-1
D: .

CDR3: CASSQDMGQGLQKLFF
DNA: TGCGCCAGCAGCCAAGATATGGGACAGGGTTTGCAAAAACTGTTTTTT
J: TRBJ1-4
size: few
V: TRBV4-3
D: TRBD1

CDR3: CASSRGDGSEKLFF
DNA: TGTGCCAGCTCACGCGGGGACGGGAGTGAAAAACTGTTTTTT
J: TRBJ1-4
size: .
V: TRBV18
D: .

CDR3: CASGAGPYNEQFF
DNA: TGTGCCAGCGGGGCAGGGCCCTACAATGAGCAGTTCTTC
J: TRBJ2-1
size: .
V: TRBV2
D: .

CDR3: CSAGQEYEKLFF
DNA: TGCAGCGCGGGACAGGAGTATGAAAAACTGTTTTTT
J: TRBJ1-4
size: few
V: TRBV29-1
D: TRBD1

CDR3: CASSLEGLAGAGELFF
DNA: TGCGCCAGCAGCTTGGAAGGACTAGCGGGAGCCGGGGAGCTGTTTTTT
J: TRBJ2-2
size: few
V: TRBV5-1
D: TRBD2

CDR3: CSVESRSKGNIQYF
DNA: TGCAGCGTTGAGTCGAGGTCAAAGGGGAACATTCAGTACTTC
J: TRBJ2-4
size: .
V: TRBV29-1
D: .

CDR3: CASRARGSGGELFF
DNA: TGTGCCAGCAGAGCCAGGGGATCGGGCGGGGAGCTGTTTTTT
J: TRBJ2-2
size: .
V: TRBV6-2/TRBV6-3
D: .

CDR3: CSVGRAVGSEKLFF
DNA: TGCAGCGTTGGACGAGCGGTGGGTTCCGAAAAACTGTTTTTT
J: TRBJ1-4
size: few
V: TRBV29-1
D: .

CDR3: CASRGDSFNEKLFF
DNA: TGCGCCAGCAGGGGGGACAGCTTTAATGAAAAACTGTTTTTT
J: TRBJ1-4
size: few
V: TRBV5-1
D: TRBD1

CDR3: CSARGGGRNTGELFF
DNA: TGCAGTGCTAGAGGTGGGGGCCGAAACACCGGGGAGCTGTTTTTT
J: TRBJ2-2
size: few
V: TRBV20-1
D: .

CDR3: CASSPDRASGEQFF
DNA: TGCGCCAGCAGCCCGGACAGGGCCTCGGGTGAGCAGTTCTTC
J: TRBJ2-1
size: .
V: TRBV4-3
D: TRBD1

CDR3: CASSLPGHKNNEQFF
DNA: TGTGCCAGCAGCCTACCGGGACACAAAAACAATGAGCAGTTCTTC
J: TRBJ2-1
size: few
V: TRBV12-3/TRBV12-4
D: .

CDR3: CASSYGDSGANVLTF
DNA: TGTGCCAGCAGTTACGGGGACTCTGGGGCCAACGTCCTGACTTTC
J: TRBJ2-6
size: .
V: TRBV6-2/TRBV6-3
D: .

CDR3: CASSPGTAYMETQYF
DNA: TGTGCCAGCAGCCCAGGGACCGCCTACATGGAGACCCAGTACTTC
J: TRBJ2-5
size: many
V: TRBV5-5
D: .

CDR3: CASSLVLRAEAFF
DNA: TGTGCCAGCAGCTTGGTCTTGCGGGCCGAAGCTTTCTTT
J: TRBJ1-1
size: .
V: TRBV5-5
D: .

CDR3: CSAPLGADYNEQFF
DNA: TGCAGTGCTCCACTAGGGGCCGACTACAATGAGCAGTTCTTC
J: TRBJ2-1
size: few
V: TRBV20-1
D: .

CDR3: CAISLRGYNEQFF
DNA: TGTGCCATCTCACTTAGGGGCTACAATGAGCAGTTCTTC
J: TRBJ2-1
size: few
V: TRBV12-3/TRBV12-4
D: .

CDR3: CASSPLDATNEKLFF
DNA: TGTGCCAGCAGTCCCCTAGATGCAACTAATGAAAAACTGTTTTTT
J: TRBJ1-4
size: .
V: TRBV27
D: .

CDR3: CASSLMLGGLVNEQFF
DNA: TGTGCCAGCAGTTTAATGTTGGGAGGGCTAGTGAATGAGCAGTTCTTC
J: TRBJ2-1
size: few
V: TRBV28
D: TRBD2

CDR3: CSVQDRGRRDTQYF
DNA: TGCAGCGTCCAGGACAGGGGGCGTAGGGATACGCAGTATTTT
J: TRBJ2-3
size: few
V: TRBV29-1
D: TRBD1

CDR3: CASSLQPRGELFF
DNA: TGTGCCAGCAGTTTACAGCCCCGGGGGGAGCTGTTTTTT
J: TRBJ2-2
size: .
V: TRBV27
D: .

CDR3: CSAGAPKAGNTEAFF
DNA: TGCAGTGCAGGGGCCCCGAAGGCAGGGAACACTGAAGCTTTCTTT
J: TRBJ1-1
size: few
V: TRBV20-1
D: .

CDR3: CASRKGGEAFF
DNA: TGCGCCAGCAGGAAAGGGGGGGAAGCTTTCTTT
J: TRBJ1-1
size: .
V: TRBV5-1
D: .

CDR3: CSVVDRGRRDTQYF
DNA: TGCAGCGTTGTAGACAGGGGGCGAAGAGATACGCAGTATTTT
J: TRBJ2-3
size: few
V: TRBV29-1
D: TRBD1

CDR3: CSASWGRGNSPLHF
DNA: TGCAGTGCTAGTTGGGGCAGGGGAAATTCACCCCTCCACTTT
J: TRBJ1-6
size: few
V: TRBV20-1
D: .

CDR3: CASSFAGGPEYEQFF
DNA: TGTGCCAGCAGCTTTGCGGGGGGGCCGGAATATGAGCAGTTCTTC
J: TRBJ2-1
size: .
V: TRBV7-2
D: TRBD2

CDR3: CASSSPDSYNQPQHF
DNA: TGTGCCAGCAGTTCTCCGGACAGCTACAATCAGCCCCAGCATTTT
J: TRBJ1-5
size: few
V: TRBV12-3/TRBV12-4
D: .

CDR3: CSPDMCEQYF
DNA: TGCAGCCCCGATATGTGCGAGCAGTACTTC
J: TRBJ2-7
size: .
V: TRBV29-1
D: .

CDR3: CASSQERLSGELFF
DNA: TGCGCCAGCAGCCAAGAACGACTCTCCGGGGAGCTGTTTTTT
J: TRBJ2-2
size: .
V: TRBV4-1
D: .

CDR3: CASSPRGGQDTQYF
DNA: TGTGCCAGCAGCCCTAGGGGGGGGCAAGATACGCAGTATTTT
J: TRBJ2-3
size: .
V: TRBV7-2
D: .

CDR3: CSARSLAGNNEQFF
DNA: TGCAGTGCTCGGAGTCTAGCGGGAAACAATGAGCAGTTCTTC
J: TRBJ2-1
size: .
V: TRBV20-1
D: TRBD2

CDR3: CASSEGTSADTQYF
DNA: TGTGCCAGCAGCGAAGGGACTAGCGCGGATACGCAGTATTTT
J: TRBJ2-3
size: few
V: TRBV7-2
D: TRBD2

CDR3: CASSQVTEVAQQFF
DNA: TGTGCCAGCAGCCAAGTAACGGAGGTCGCTCAGCAGTTCTTC
J: TRBJ2-1
size: few
V: TRBV4-2
D: .

CDR3: CSVADRLAGGNEQFF
DNA: TGCAGCGTCGCAGACCGACTAGCGGGAGGCAATGAGCAGTTCTTC
J: TRBJ2-1
size: many
V: TRBV29-1
D: TRBD2

CDR3: CASSLFWNTEAFF
DNA: TGTGCCAGCAGCTTATTTTGGAACACTGAAGCTTTCTTT
J: TRBJ1-1
size: .
V: TRBV7-9
D: .

CDR3: CATRGQGRNYGYTF
DNA: TGTGCCACCCGAGGACAGGGGCGCAACTATGGCTACACCTTC
J: TRBJ1-2
size: few
V: TRBV12-3/TRBV12-4
D: TRBD1